Shown below are 18 T cell receptor beta chains from a single sample sequenced in a study of pediatric ulcerative colitis. The rectum was sampled with one to two pinch biopsies at colonoscopy. Here immunoSEQ multiplex PCR was the method, and the copy in TCRdb shows in-frame clones only, minus some. The sample has 30,000 or so clones, about three quarters seen once. The sample consisted of gut tissue. All receptors come from a boy younger than 18 with mild ulcerative colitis.

This chain links TRBV5-1 with TRBJ1-1, with TRBD1 identical over 7 bases. CDR1 is SGHRS, CDR2 YFSETQ, per germline. V trimming: 4 bases; J trimming: 1 base; junction bases outside the gene matches: 7. CDR3 length: 15 amino acids. The CDR3 protein is CASSHRHRGNTEAFF. The CDR3 DNA follows: TGCGCCAGCAGCCACAGACACAGGGGGAACACTGAAGCTTTCTTT.

This clone has a handful of counts. This chain connects TRBV19 to TRBJ2-3; TRBD2 aligns across 8 bases. The ends lost 3 bases at V and 1 base at J; junction bases unmatched: 12. The CDR3 is made up of 18 amino acids. Looked up from germline, CDR1 is LNHDA and CDR2 is SQIVND (reference sequence). CDR3 nucleotides: TGTGCCAGTAGTATGGGAGGCGGGGGGCCTTGGGGCACAGATACGCAGTATTTT. Amino acid sequence: CASSMGGGGPWGTDTQYF.

V usage is TRBV14 and J usage is TRBJ1-1; D is undetermined. Per the germline V gene, CDR1 is SGHDN and CDR2 is FVKESK. Deletions cut 0 bases from V and 0 bases from J, with 2 bases between. This CDR3 spans 13 amino acids. The CDR3 loop is CASSQDVNTEAFF. The CDR3 nucleotides are TGTGCCAGCAGCCAAGACGTGAACACTGAAGCTTTCTTT.

The J gene is TRBJ2-2, the V gene TRBV5-1; possibly TRBD2 for D (5 bases). CDR3 length: 16 amino acids. Germline V lookup: CDR1 SGHRS, CDR2 YFSETQ. Trimming pared 1 base from V and 1 base from J, leaving 11 bases between. As DNA, the CDR3 is TGCGCCAGCAGCTTGAGAGGGCTAGGGAACACCGGGGAGCTGTTTTTT. Amino acids: CASSLRGLGNTGELFF. Looking up the rest from reference TRBV5-1 and TRBJ2-2 gives the full variable domain: KAGVTQTPRYLIKTRGQQVTLSCSPISGHRSVSWYQQTPGQGLQFLFEYFSETQRNKGNFPGRFSGRQFSNSRSEMNVSTLELGDSALYLCASSLRGLGNTGELFFGEGSRLTVL.

J is TRBJ1-3 and V is TRBV4-1, with a possible D match to TRBD1 (6 bases). V was trimmed by 0 bases and J by 4 bases, leaving 13 bases between them. The CDR3 totals 16 residues. Germline V gives CDR1 MGHRA, CDR2 YSYEKL. CDR3 DNA sequence: TGCGCCAGCAGCCAAGACATTGGGGGGCTCGGAAACACCATATATTTT. Protein: CASSQDIGGLGNTIYF.

Only a few counts were recorded for this clone. The chain combines TRBV6-6 with TRBJ1-5, with D maybe TRBD1 (6 bases). Trimming removed 4 bases from V and 8 bases from J, with 18 bases in between. Germline V gene sequence: CDR1 MNHNY, CDR2 SVGAGI (reference sequence). The CDR3 runs 15 residues. The DNA of the CDR3 is TGTGCCAGCAGTTCCCACGACAGGCTCAAGAAGCCCCAGCATTTT. Amino acids: CASSSHDRLKKPQHF.

The sample holds one count of this clone. This chain connects TRBV18 to TRBJ2-5, with D perhaps TRBD1 or TRBD2 (6 bases each). Trimming took off 0 bases at V and 5 bases at J, with 13 bases between the two ends. Germline V gene sequence: CDR1 KGHSH, CDR2 LQKENI. The CDR3 consists of 15 residues. The CDR3 DNA sequence: TGTGCCAGCTCACCACCCTCGGGGGCCGGGGAGACCCAGTACTTC. It translates to CASSPPSGAGETQYF. The full variable domain, with the rest looked up from reference TRBV18 and TRBJ2-5, is NAGVMQNPRHLVRRRGQEARLRCSPMKGHSHVYWYRQLPEEGLKFMVYLQKENIIDESGMPKERFSAEFPKEGPSILRIQQVVRGDSAAYFCASSPPSGAGETQYFGPGTRLLVL.

This sequence joins TRBV9 and TRBJ2-3, with D possibly TRBD2 on 6 matching bases. The germline V gene encodes CDR1 SGDLS and CDR2 YYNGEE. V was cut by 0 bases and J by 6 bases, with 14 bases left in between. The CDR3 loop spans 15 amino acids. The CDR3 sequence is CASSVVAATVDTQYF. The CDR3 DNA follows: TGTGCCAGCAGCGTAGTAGCGGCTACAGTCGATACGCAGTATTTT. Full variable domain (rest looked up from reference TRBV9 and TRBJ2-3): DSGVTQTPKHLITATGQRVTLRCSPRSGDLSVYWYQQSLDQGLQFLIQYYNGEERAKGNILERFSAQQFPDLHSELNLSSLELGDSALYFCASSVVAATVDTQYFGPGTRLTVL.

Only one count was recorded for this clone. CDR3 sequence (DNA): TGTGCCAGCTCTTTGAAGGGAGGTGCTGAGCAGTTCTTC. Protein product: CASSLKGGAEQFF. The gene calls are TRBV27 and TRBJ2-1, with D maybe TRBD2 (6 bases). CDR3 length equals 13 residues. Germline-derived CDR1 and CDR2 are MNHEY and SMNVEV (reference sequence). V lost 8 bases, J lost 9 bases, and 17 bases lay in between.

This clone showed up just a few times. The rearrangement joins TRBV7-9 to TRBJ2-2; D is perhaps TRBD1 (6 bases). The CDR3 runs 14 residues. Germline loops: CDR1 SEHNR, CDR2 FQNEAQ (reference sequence). Trimming pared 3 bases from V and 5 bases from J, leaving 10 bases between. The CDR3 nucleotides are TGTGCCAGCAGCTTGACAGGTTTGACCGGGGAGCTGTTTTTT. This sequence encodes CASSLTGLTGELFF. Full variable domain (missing parts from reference TRBV7-9 and TRBJ2-2): DTGVSQNPRHKITKRGQNVTFRCDPISEHNRLYWYRQTLGQGPEFLTYFQNEAQLEKSRLLSDRFSAERPKGSFSTLEIQRTEQGDSAMYLCASSLTGLTGELFFGEGSRLTVL.

J is TRBJ2-5 and V is TRBV7-9; D call uncertain. Trimming removed 1 base at V and 9 bases at J, with 12 bases between. Germline V gene data show CDR1 as SEHNR and CDR2 as FQNEAQ (reference sequence). This CDR3 has 13 amino acids. The CDR3 sequence: CASSLGLLMPQYF. The CDR3 DNA sequence: TGTGCCAGCAGCTTAGGATTATTAATGCCCCAGTACTTC. Full variable domain (rest looked up from reference TRBV7-9 and TRBJ2-5): DTGVSQNPRHKITKRGQNVTFRCDPISEHNRLYWYRQTLGQGPEFLTYFQNEAQLEKSRLLSDRFSAERPKGSFSTLEIQRTEQGDSAMYLCASSLGLLMPQYFGPGTRLLVL.

This chain connects TRBV6-1 to TRBJ1-5; D gene unclear. CDR1 is MNHNS, CDR2 SASEGT, per germline. The CDR3 spans 16 residues. V shed 1 base and J shed 1 base, with 11 bases lying between them. The CDR3 coding sequence is TGTGCCAGCAGTGAAGAAGGGTTTACAAGCAATCAGCCCCAGCATTTT. Translating it yields CASSEEGFTSNQPQHF.

The rearrangement uses TRBV7-2 and TRBJ1-2; 9 bases align to TRBD1. Germline V gives CDR1 SGHTA, CDR2 FQGNSA. The CDR3 length is 13 residues. After removal of 5 bases from V and 8 bases from J, the junction contained 6 bases not matched to a gene. The CDR3: CASSRTGGAGYTF. The CDR3 nucleotides read TGTGCCAGCAGCCGAACAGGGGGCGCAGGCTACACCTTC.

The chain carries TRBV19 and TRBJ2-1; D remains ambiguous. Trimming pared 4 bases from V and 2 bases from J, leaving 18 bases between. From germline, CDR1 is LNHDA and CDR2 SQIVND (reference sequence). This CDR3 contains 17 residues. The CDR3 nucleotides are TGTGCCAGTAGTACGATCGGCGGCAGCGAAGCCTACAATGAGCAGTTCTTC. Translating gives CASSTIGGSEAYNEQFF.

This clone was recorded a few times. This chain connects TRBV5-4 to TRBJ1-4; D uncertain. The ends were cut back, 1 base at V and 8 bases at J, with 12 bases in the middle. This CDR3 is built from 14 residues. Per germline, CDR1 SGHNT and CDR2 YYREEE (reference sequence). Here the CDR3 reads CASSLPGLGEKLFF. CDR3 in DNA: TGTGCCAGCAGCTTGCCAGGCCTTGGGGAAAAACTGTTTTTT.

The gene calls are TRBV6-1 and TRBJ1-4, with 9 positions matching TRBD1. There are 14 residues in the CDR3. Germline CDR1 MNHNS, CDR2 SASEGT. Trimming at V came to 7 bases and at J to 7 bases, leaving 7 bases not matched to a gene. CDR3 bases: TGTGCCAGCAATCCCGGGACAGGGCCTGAAAAACTGTTTTTT. Its protein product is CASNPGTGPEKLFF.

This chain joins TRBV29-1 and TRBJ1-1; D uncertain. Per the germline V gene, CDR1 is SQVTM and CDR2 is ANQGSEA. V lost 5 bases and J 2 bases, leaving 6 bases between the germline ends. The CDR3 spans 11 residues. The CDR3 DNA is TGCAGCGTTCTAAGCAACACTGAAGCTTTCTTT. Protein: CSVLSNTEAFF.

This sequence joins TRBV5-1 and TRBJ1-4; D is perhaps TRBD1 (6 bases). The CDR3 contains 13 residues. In germline, CDR1 is SGHRS, CDR2 YFSETQ. Trimming took off 4 bases at V and 7 bases at J, with 11 bases between the two ends. CDR3 nucleotides: TGCGCCAGCAGCGCCAGGGGTCTTGAAAAACTGTTTTTT. Translated: CASSARGLEKLFF.